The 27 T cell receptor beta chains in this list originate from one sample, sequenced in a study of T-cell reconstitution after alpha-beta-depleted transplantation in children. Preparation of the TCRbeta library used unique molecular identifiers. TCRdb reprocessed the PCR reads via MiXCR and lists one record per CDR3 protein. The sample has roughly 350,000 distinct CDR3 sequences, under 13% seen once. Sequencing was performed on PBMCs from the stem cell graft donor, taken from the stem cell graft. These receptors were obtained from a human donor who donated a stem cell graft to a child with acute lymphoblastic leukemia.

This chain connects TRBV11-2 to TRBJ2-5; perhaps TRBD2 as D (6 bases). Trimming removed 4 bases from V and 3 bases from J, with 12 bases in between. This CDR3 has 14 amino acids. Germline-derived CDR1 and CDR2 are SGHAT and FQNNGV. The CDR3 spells CASSSRDFEETQYF. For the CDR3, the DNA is TGTGCCAGCAGCTCCCGGGACTTCGAAGAGACCCAGTACTTC.

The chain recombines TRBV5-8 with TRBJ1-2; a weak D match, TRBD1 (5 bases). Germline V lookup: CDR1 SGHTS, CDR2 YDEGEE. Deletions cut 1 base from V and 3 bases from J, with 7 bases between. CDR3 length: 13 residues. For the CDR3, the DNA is TGTGCCAGCAGCTTGTTGGGACACTATGGCTACACCTTC. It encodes CASSLLGHYGYTF.

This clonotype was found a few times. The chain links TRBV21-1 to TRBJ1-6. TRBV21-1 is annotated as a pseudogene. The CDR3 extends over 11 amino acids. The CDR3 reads CASSRNSPLHF. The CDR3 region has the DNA TGTGCCAGCAGCAGGAATTCACCCCTCCACTTT.

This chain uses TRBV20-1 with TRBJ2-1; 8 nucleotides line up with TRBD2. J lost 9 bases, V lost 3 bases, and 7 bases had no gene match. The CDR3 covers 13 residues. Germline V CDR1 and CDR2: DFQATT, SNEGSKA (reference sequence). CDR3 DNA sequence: TGCAGTGCTAGGTTTTTCGGGGGGGGTGAGCAGTTCTTC. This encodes CSARFFGGGEQFF.

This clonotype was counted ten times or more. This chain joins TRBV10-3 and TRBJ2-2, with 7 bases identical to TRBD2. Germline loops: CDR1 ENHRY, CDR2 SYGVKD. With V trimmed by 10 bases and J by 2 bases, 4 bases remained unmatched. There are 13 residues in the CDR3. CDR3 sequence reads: CATRDYNTGELFF. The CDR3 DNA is TGTGCCACCCGGGACTATAACACCGGGGAGCTGTTTTTT.

The CDR3 loop is CASSTQTGSSYNEQFF. In nucleotides, the CDR3 is TGTGCCAGCAGCACGCAGACAGGGAGCTCCTACAATGAGCAGTTCTTC. V gene TRBV11-2 combines with J gene TRBJ2-1; 7 bases align to TRBD1. V lost 5 bases to trimming and J lost 0 bases; unmatched junction nucleotides: 7. The length of the CDR3 is 16 residues. Germline CDR1 and CDR2: SGHAT and FQNNGV.

CDR3 in amino acids: CASSLGTGEQYF. CDR3 nucleotide sequence: TGTGCCAGCAGCTTAGGGACAGGCGAGCAGTACTTC. The chain employs TRBV7-9 and TRBJ2-7; the match to TRBD1 covers 7 bases. V lost 1 base, J lost 6 bases, and 0 bases stayed unmatched. CDR1 and CDR2 from the germline V gene are SEHNR and FQNEAQ (reference sequence). The CDR3 is 12 residues long.

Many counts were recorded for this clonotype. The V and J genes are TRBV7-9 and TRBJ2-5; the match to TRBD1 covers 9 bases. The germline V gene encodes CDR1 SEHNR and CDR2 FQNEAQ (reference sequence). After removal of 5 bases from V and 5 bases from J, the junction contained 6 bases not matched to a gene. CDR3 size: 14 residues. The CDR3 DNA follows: TGTGCCAGCAGCCCCGGGACAGGGTACGAGACCCAGTACTTC. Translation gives CASSPGTGYETQYF.

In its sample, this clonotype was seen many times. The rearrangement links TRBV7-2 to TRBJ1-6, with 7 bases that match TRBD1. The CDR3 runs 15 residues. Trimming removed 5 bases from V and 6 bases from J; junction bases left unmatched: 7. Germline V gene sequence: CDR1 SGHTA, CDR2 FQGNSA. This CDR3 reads CASSPGTDLNSPLHF. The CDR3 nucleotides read TGTGCCAGCAGCCCGGGGACAGACCTTAATTCACCCCTCCACTTT.

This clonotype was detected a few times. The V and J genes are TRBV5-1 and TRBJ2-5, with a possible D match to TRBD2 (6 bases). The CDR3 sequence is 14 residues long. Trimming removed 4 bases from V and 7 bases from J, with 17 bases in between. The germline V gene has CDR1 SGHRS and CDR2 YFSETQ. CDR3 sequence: CASSGRNLEGTQYF. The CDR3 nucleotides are TGCGCCAGCAGCGGGCGGAACCTGGAGGGGACCCAGTACTTC.

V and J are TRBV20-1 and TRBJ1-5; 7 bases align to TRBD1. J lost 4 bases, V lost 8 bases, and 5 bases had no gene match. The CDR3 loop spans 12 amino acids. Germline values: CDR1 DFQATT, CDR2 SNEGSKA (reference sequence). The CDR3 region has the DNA TGCAGTTCCGGGACAGAAAATCAGCCCCAGCATTTT. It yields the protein CSSGTENQPQHF.

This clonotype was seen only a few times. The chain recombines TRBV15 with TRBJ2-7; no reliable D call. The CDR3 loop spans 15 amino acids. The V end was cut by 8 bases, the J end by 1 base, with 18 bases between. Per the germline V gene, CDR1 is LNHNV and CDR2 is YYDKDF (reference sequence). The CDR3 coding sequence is TGTGCCACCGTAAATAGCCGGCTGCCATCCTACGAGCAGTACTTC. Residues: CATVNSRLPSYEQYF.

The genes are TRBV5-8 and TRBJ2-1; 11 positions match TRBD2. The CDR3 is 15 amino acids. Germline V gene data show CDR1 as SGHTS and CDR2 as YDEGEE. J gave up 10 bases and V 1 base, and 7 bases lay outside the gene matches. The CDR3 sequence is CASSLILAGAWEQFF. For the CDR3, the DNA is TGTGCCAGCAGCTTGATACTAGCGGGAGCGTGGGAGCAGTTCTTC.

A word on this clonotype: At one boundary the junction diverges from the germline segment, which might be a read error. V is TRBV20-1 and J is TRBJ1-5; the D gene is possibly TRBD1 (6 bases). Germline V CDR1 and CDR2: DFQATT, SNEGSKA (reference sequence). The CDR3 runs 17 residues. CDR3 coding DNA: TGCTGTGCTAGAGGCGACGGACAGCAGTATAGCAATCAGCCCCAGCATTTT. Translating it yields CCARGDGQQYSNQPQHF.

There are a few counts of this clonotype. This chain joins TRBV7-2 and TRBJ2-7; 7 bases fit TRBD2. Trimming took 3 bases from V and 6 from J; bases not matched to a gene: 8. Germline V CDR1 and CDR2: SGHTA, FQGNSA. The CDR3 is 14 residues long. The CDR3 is CASSFQGLGAEQYF. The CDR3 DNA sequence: TGTGCCAGCAGCTTCCAAGGACTAGGGGCCGAGCAGTACTTC.

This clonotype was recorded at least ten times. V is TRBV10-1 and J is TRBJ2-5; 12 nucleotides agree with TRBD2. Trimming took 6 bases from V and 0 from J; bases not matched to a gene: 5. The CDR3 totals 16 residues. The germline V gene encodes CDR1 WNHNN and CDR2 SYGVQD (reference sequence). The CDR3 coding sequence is TGCGCCAGCAGCCCTGGACTAGCGGGAAACCAAGAGACCCAGTACTTC. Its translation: CASSPGLAGNQETQYF.

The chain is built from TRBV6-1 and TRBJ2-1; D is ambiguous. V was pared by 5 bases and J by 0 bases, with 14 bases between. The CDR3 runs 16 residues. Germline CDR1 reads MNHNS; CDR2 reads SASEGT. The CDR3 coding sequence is TGTGCCAGCAGTCCCTTGACCGTGAGCTCCTACAATGAGCAGTTCTTC. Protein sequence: CASSPLTVSSYNEQFF.

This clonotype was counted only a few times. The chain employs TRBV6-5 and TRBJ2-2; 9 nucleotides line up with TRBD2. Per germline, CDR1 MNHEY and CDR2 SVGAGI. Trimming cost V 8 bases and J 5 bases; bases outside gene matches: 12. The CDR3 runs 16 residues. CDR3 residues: CASSGAGGPGTGELFF. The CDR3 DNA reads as TGTGCCAGCTCAGGCGCGGGAGGGCCGGGGACCGGGGAGCTGTTTTTT.

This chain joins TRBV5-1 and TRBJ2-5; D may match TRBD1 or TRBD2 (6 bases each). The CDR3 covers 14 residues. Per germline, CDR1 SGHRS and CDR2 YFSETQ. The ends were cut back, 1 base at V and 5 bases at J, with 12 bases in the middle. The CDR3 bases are TGCGCCAGCAGCTTGCCGGGGGCTGTCGAGACCCAGTACTTC. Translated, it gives CASSLPGAVETQYF.

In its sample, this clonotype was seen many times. The CDR3 protein is CASSLGPEPYEQYF. DNA for the CDR3: TGCGCCAGCAGCTTGGGGCCTGAACCCTACGAGCAGTACTTC. V and J are TRBV5-1 and TRBJ2-7; D is unclear. CDR3 length: 14 amino acids. V lost 0 bases, J lost 2 bases, and 9 bases lay in between. Germline V CDR1 and CDR2: SGHRS, YFSETQ. Full variable domain (remainder filled in from reference TRBV5-1 and TRBJ2-7): KAGVTQTPRYLIKTRGQQVTLSCSPISGHRSVSWYQQTPGQGLQFLFEYFSETQRNKGNFPGRFSGRQFSNSRSEMNVSTLELGDSALYLCASSLGPEPYEQYFGPGTRLTVT.

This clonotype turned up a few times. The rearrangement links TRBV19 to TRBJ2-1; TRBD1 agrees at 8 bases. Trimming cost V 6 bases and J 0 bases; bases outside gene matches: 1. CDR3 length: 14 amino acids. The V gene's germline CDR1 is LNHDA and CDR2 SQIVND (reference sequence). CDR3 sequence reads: CASSDRGSYNEQFF. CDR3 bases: TGTGCCAGTAGCGACAGGGGCTCCTACAATGAGCAGTTCTTC.

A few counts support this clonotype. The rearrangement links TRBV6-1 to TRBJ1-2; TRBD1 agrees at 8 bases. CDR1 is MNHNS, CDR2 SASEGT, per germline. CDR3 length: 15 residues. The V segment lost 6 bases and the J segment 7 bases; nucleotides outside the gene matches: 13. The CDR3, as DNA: TGTGCCAGCAGGGGCGCGACAGGGGTCCTCCTTGGCTACACCTTC. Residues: CASRGATGVLLGYTF.

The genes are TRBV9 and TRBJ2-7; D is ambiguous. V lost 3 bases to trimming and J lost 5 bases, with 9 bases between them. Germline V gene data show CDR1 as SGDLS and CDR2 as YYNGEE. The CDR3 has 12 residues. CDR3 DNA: TGTGCCAGCAGCGGGCGCGAGGACGAGCAGTACTTC. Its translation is CASSGREDEQYF.

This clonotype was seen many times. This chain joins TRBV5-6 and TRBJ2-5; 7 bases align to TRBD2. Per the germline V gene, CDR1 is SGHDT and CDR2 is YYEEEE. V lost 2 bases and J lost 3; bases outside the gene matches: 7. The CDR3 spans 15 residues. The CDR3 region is CASSLRLAQEETQYF. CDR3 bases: TGTGCCAGCAGCTTAAGACTAGCCCAAGAAGAGACCCAGTACTTC.

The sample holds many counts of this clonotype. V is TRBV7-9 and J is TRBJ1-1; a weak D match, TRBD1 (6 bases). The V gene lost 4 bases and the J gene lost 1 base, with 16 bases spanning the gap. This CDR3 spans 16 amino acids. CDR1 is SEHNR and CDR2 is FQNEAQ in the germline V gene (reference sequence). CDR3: CASSSRRQDQNTEAFF. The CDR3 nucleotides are TGTGCCAGCAGCTCCCGGCGACAGGACCAGAACACTGAAGCTTTCTTT.

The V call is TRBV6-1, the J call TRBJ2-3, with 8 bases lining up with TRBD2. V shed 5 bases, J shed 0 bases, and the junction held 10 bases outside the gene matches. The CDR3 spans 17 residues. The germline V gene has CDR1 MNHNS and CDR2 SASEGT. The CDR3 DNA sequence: TGTGCCAGCAGTCCCCATTCAAGCGGGAGAAGCACAGATACGCAGTATTTT. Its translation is CASSPHSSGRSTDTQYF.

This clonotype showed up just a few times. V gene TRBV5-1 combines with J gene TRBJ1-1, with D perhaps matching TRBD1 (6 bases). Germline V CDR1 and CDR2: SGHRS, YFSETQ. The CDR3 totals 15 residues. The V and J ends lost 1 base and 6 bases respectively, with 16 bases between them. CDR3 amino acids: CASSLKKGPGAEAFF. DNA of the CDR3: TGCGCCAGCAGCTTGAAGAAGGGGCCAGGGGCTGAAGCTTTCTTT.